The 29 T cell receptor beta chains given below trace back to one sample, sequenced in a study of T cell responses to AZD1222 COVID-19 vaccine (dated by TCRdb to the early 2020s). The sample's time point, from its label and the paper: about 28 days (+/-7) after the second vaccine dose. The library was built by means of the immunoSEQ multiplex PCR assay. Held by TCRdb, this immuneACCESS table contains in-frame sequences only and omits some clones. Under half of the omission traces to an unresolved V gene where checked; the cause of the rest is unknown. In this sample the table shows some 15,000 clones, 88% of which occur a single time. Just under 3% of the sample rests with the top ten. The sample was peripheral blood, taken 28 days after the second AZD1222 dose. These TCRs come from an adult who received the AZD1222 COVID-19 vaccine.

This rearrangement joins TRBV9 to TRBJ2-1, with a possible D match to TRBD2 (6 bases). CDR1 is SGDLS, CDR2 YYNGEE, per germline. Trimming pared 2 bases from V and 3 bases from J, leaving 15 bases between. The CDR3 has 16 amino acids. The CDR3 reads CASSVTSLRGYNEQFF. The CDR3 nucleotides read TGTGCCAGCAGCGTGACTAGTCTCCGTGGCTACAATGAGCAGTTCTTC.

V usage is TRBV28 and J usage is TRBJ1-2, with D unclear. The CDR3 is 12 residues long. With 6 bases removed from V and 8 bases from J, the gap between germline ends came to 13 bases. Per germline, CDR1 MDHEN and CDR2 SYDVKM. In nucleotides, the CDR3 is TGTGCCAGCAGGGTATCGGGAGAAGGCTACACCTTC. The encoded protein is CASRVSGEGYTF.

The gene calls are TRBV7-2 and TRBJ1-2; D gene ambiguous. Germline V gives CDR1 SGHTA, CDR2 FQGNSA. V dropped 5 bases and J dropped 4 bases, with 11 bases sitting between them. The CDR3 contains 13 residues. The CDR3 here is CASSNRGGYGYTF. In DNA, the CDR3 is TGTGCCAGCAGCAATCGAGGCGGCTATGGCTACACCTTC.

V gene TRBV7-2 combines with J gene TRBJ2-3; D perhaps matches TRBD2 (7 bases). V was pared by 6 bases and J by 3 bases, with 16 bases between. This CDR3 has 15 amino acids. Germline V gene lookup returns CDR1 SGHTA and CDR2 FQGNSA. DNA of the CDR3: TGTGCCAGCAGTAGAGGGGGGGGGCAGACAGATACGCAGTATTTT. Amino acids: CASSRGGGQTDTQYF. Complete variable domain (other parts from reference TRBV7-2 and TRBJ2-3): GAGVSQSPSNKVTEKGKDVELRCDPISGHTALYWYRQSLGQGLEFLIYFQGNSAPDKSGLPSDRFSAERTGGSVSTLTIQRTQQEDSAVYLCASSRGGGQTDTQYFGPGTRLTVL.

This clone was observed a single time. The chain employs TRBV24-1 and TRBJ2-7; 15 bases line up with TRBD2. The CDR3 has 16 residues. The junction had 8 bases not matched to a gene; V was cut back by 8 bases and J by 4 bases. Germline V gene data show CDR1 as KGHDR and CDR2 as SFDVKD. The CDR3, as DNA: TGTGCCACCACCAAAGGACTAGCGGGAGGGGAGTACGAGCAGTACTTC. Protein sequence: CATTKGLAGGEYEQYF.

The J gene is TRBJ2-6, the V gene TRBV7-6; D not certain. The CDR3 sequence is 16 residues long. Trimming pared 7 bases from V and 4 bases from J, leaving 17 bases between. CDR1 is SGHVS, CDR2 FNYEAQ, per germline. CDR3 region: CASTESGASGANVLTF. CDR3 bases: TGTGCCAGCACCGAATCCGGAGCTTCGGGGGCCAACGTCCTGACTTTC.

Here the CDR3 reads CASSEGQGAFYEQYF. Here the CDR3 DNA reads TGTGCCAGCAGTGAGGGACAGGGGGCCTTCTACGAGCAGTACTTC. The chain links TRBV6-1 to TRBJ2-7, with 12 bases matching TRBD1. Trimming took 3 bases from V and 3 from J; bases not matched to a gene: 3. Germline CDR1 and CDR2: MNHNS and SASEGT. This CDR3 comprises 15 residues.

V usage is TRBV5-1 and J usage is TRBJ2-7; D is possibly TRBD1 (7 bases). The CDR3 contains 14 residues. Deletions cut 4 bases from V and 1 base from J, with 12 bases between. Germline V gives CDR1 SGHRS, CDR2 YFSETQ. CDR3: CASSPQGGSYEQYF. Written as DNA, the CDR3 is TGCGCCAGCAGCCCCCAGGGGGGATCCTACGAGCAGTACTTC. Combining the CDR3 with reference TRBV5-1 and TRBJ2-7 gives the whole variable domain KAGVTQTPRYLIKTRGQQVTLSCSPISGHRSVSWYQQTPGQGLQFLFEYFSETQRNKGNFPGRFSGRQFSNSRSEMNVSTLELGDSALYLCASSPQGGSYEQYFGPGTRLTVT.

The chain links TRBV9 to TRBJ1-1, with TRBD1 matching 12 bases. This CDR3 contains 18 residues. Germline values: CDR1 SGDLS, CDR2 YYNGEE. V trimming: 0 bases; J trimming: 4 bases; junction bases outside the gene matches: 10. The CDR3 nucleotides are TGTGCCAGCAGCGTAGCCAGTGGGGACAGGGGGCGAAGCACTGAAGCTTTCTTT. Protein product: CASSVASGDRGRSTEAFF.

The chain combines TRBV5-3 with TRBJ1-5; 7 bases line up with TRBD1. Being an ORF, TRBV5-3 has a function that is uncertain. CDR3 length: 18 residues. Trimming took 4 bases from V and 0 from J; bases not matched to a gene: 13. CDR3 loop: CARSARTGRVYSNQPQHF. The CDR3 coding sequence is TGTGCCAGAAGCGCGCGGACAGGCAGGGTATATAGCAATCAGCCCCAGCATTTT.

The CDR3 reads CASSPGTTYEQYF. The CDR3 coding sequence is TGTGCCAGCTCACCCGGGACAACTTACGAGCAGTACTTC. V and J are TRBV18 and TRBJ2-7, with D possibly matching TRBD1 (6 bases). Germline V gives CDR1 KGHSH, CDR2 LQKENI. Trimming took 3 bases from V and 4 from J, leaving 10 bases between them. The CDR3 contains 13 residues.

V usage is TRBV29-1 and J usage is TRBJ2-7; D remains ambiguous. The CDR3 loop spans 12 amino acids. CDR1 SQVTM and CDR2 ANQGSEA come from the germline V gene. Trimming took off 4 bases at V and 5 bases at J, with 12 bases between the two ends. CDR3 sequence: CSVAPGVDEQYF. The CDR3 nucleotides read TGCAGCGTTGCCCCTGGGGTTGACGAGCAGTACTTC.

The chain couples TRBV20-1 to TRBJ2-5; 13 bases line up with TRBD2. Per germline, CDR1 DFQATT and CDR2 SNEGSKA (reference sequence). With V trimmed by 3 bases and J by 4 bases, 11 bases remained unmatched. CDR3 length: 17 residues. The CDR3 coding sequence is TGCAGTGCTAGTACTAGCGGGAGGGCTGAGGGGCGAGAGACCCAGTACTTC. Its translation: CSASTSGRAEGRETQYF.

J is TRBJ2-7 and V is TRBV24-1; D uncertain. CDR1 is KGHDR and CDR2 is SFDVKD in the germline V gene. V lost 0 bases and J lost 8, with 7 bases in between. The CDR3 extends over 12 amino acids. The CDR3 DNA reads TGTGCCACCAGTGATTTGATCGGGCAGCAGTACTTC. It translates to CATSDLIGQQYF.

The V call is TRBV18, the J call TRBJ1-4; no definite D call. Germline loops: CDR1 KGHSH, CDR2 LQKENI. The CDR3 runs to 14 residues. Trimming pared 2 bases from V and 4 bases from J, leaving 8 bases between. The CDR3 here is CASSPIWGNEKLFF. CDR3 nucleotide sequence: TGTGCCAGCTCACCAATATGGGGTAATGAAAAACTGTTTTTT.

The genes are TRBV27 and TRBJ2-7; D might be TRBD1 (6 bases). V was shortened by 5 bases and J by 4 bases, with 9 bases between the two germline ends. From germline, CDR1 is MNHEY and CDR2 SMNVEV (reference sequence). CDR3 length equals 12 residues. In nucleotides, the CDR3 is TGTGCCAGCAGTGTAACAGGGTACGAGCAGTACTTC. Protein: CASSVTGYEQYF.

This sequence joins TRBV18 and TRBJ1-6; 9 positions match TRBD1. The CDR3 is 16 residues long. The ends lost 3 bases at V and 7 bases at J; junction bases unmatched: 7. The germline gives CDR1 KGHSH, CDR2 LQKENI. The CDR3 region is CASSPTGTGQNSPLHF. CDR3 DNA: TGTGCCAGCTCACCTACCGGGACAGGGCAAAATTCACCCCTCCACTTT.

The chain combines TRBV7-8 with TRBJ2-2, with D possibly matching TRBD1 (6 bases). Trimming shortened V by 6 bases and J by 1 base, and 18 bases separated the two germline ends. The CDR3 contains 17 residues. CDR1 is SGHVS, CDR2 FQNEAQ, per germline. In DNA, the CDR3 is TGTGCCAGCAGTTTTACCCTCGGACAGAGGAACACCGGGGAGCTGTTTTTT. Translating gives CASSFTLGQRNTGELFF.

This clone occurred a few times. This sequence joins TRBV6-1 and TRBJ1-1; D gene unclear. Looked up from germline, CDR1 is MNHNS and CDR2 is SASEGT. The CDR3 is 15 residues long. The V gene lost 0 bases and the J gene lost 0 bases, with 8 bases spanning the gap. The CDR3 here is CASSEAVGLNTEAFF. CDR3 nucleotides: TGTGCCAGCAGTGAAGCAGTAGGGCTGAACACTGAAGCTTTCTTT.

This clone was found a few times. The chain carries TRBV5-6 and TRBJ2-6; 8 nucleotides align to TRBD2. The CDR3 contains 19 residues. Germline V gene data show CDR1 as SGHDT and CDR2 as YYEEEE. V shed 1 base, J shed 0 bases, and the junction held 9 bases outside the gene matches. CDR3 sequence: CASSLRFGGGSSGANVLTF. In DNA, the CDR3 is TGTGCCAGCAGCTTGCGATTTGGCGGGGGGAGCTCTGGGGCCAACGTCCTGACTTTC. Based on the CDR3 plus reference TRBV5-6 and TRBJ2-6, the full variable domain is DAGVTQSPTHLIKTRGQQVTLRCSPKSGHDTVSWYQQALGQGPQFIFQYYEEEERQRGNFPDRFSGHQFPNYSSELNVNALLLGDSALYLCASSLRFGGGSSGANVLTFGAGSRLTVL.

The chain employs TRBV11-2 and TRBJ2-7; 12 positions agree with TRBD2. The germline CDR1 and CDR2 sequences are SGHAT and FQNNGV. Unmatched junction bases numbered 4, after V lost 5 bases and J lost 2 bases. The CDR3 contains 15 residues. CDR3 sequence: CASSLGLAGTYEQYF. In nucleotides, the CDR3 is TGTGCCAGCAGCCTAGGACTAGCGGGGACCTACGAGCAGTACTTC.

J is TRBJ1-6 and V is TRBV28; possibly TRBD1 for D (5 bases). The CDR3 is 14 residues long. In germline, CDR1 is MDHEN, CDR2 SYDVKM. The ends were cut back, 11 bases at V and 10 bases at J, with 21 bases in the middle. The CDR3 loop is CAVLGAREGSPLHF. CDR3 in DNA: TGTGCCGTCCTTGGGGCCAGGGAGGGCTCACCCCTCCACTTT.

The V and J genes are TRBV18 and TRBJ1-5; a weak D match, TRBD1 (5 bases). CDR3 length: 17 amino acids. CDR1 and CDR2 (germline): KGHSH, LQKENI. The V gene lost 3 bases and the J gene lost 0 bases, with 15 bases spanning the gap. The CDR3: CASSPGVTAASNQPQHF. CDR3 coding DNA: TGTGCCAGCTCACCTGGGGTGACAGCCGCTAGCAATCAGCCCCAGCATTTT.

The rearrangement links TRBV10-3 to TRBJ1-2; TRBD1 matches 8 bases. The CDR3 spans 13 residues. Germline CDR1 is ENHRY and CDR2 is SYGVKD. J was trimmed by 8 bases and V by 1 base; bases with no gene match: 3. Here the CDR3 DNA reads TGTGCCATCAGTGAGTTGACAGGGGTCGGCTACACCTTC. Translated: CAISELTGVGYTF.

The chain couples TRBV18 to TRBJ2-7, with TRBD2 matching over 8 bases. This CDR3 spans 15 amino acids. The germline V gene encodes CDR1 KGHSH and CDR2 LQKENI. With 3 bases clipped from V and 3 bases from J, the junction kept 7 bases outside the gene matches. Here the CDR3 reads CASSPRTSGNYEQYF. In DNA, the CDR3 is TGTGCCAGCTCACCCCGCACTAGCGGAAACTACGAGCAGTACTTC. The variable domain in full, with the rest retrieved from reference TRBV18 and TRBJ2-7, is NAGVMQNPRHLVRRRGQEARLRCSPMKGHSHVYWYRQLPEEGLKFMVYLQKENIIDESGMPKERFSAEFPKEGPSILRIQQVVRGDSAAYFCASSPRTSGNYEQYFGPGTRLTVT.

The J gene is TRBJ2-6, the V gene TRBV6-1; no definite D call. Germline V gene lookup returns CDR1 MNHNS and CDR2 SASEGT. V was trimmed by 1 base and J by 0 bases, leaving 7 bases between them. There are 16 residues in the CDR3. The CDR3 sequence: CASSEDAYSGANVLTF. CDR3 DNA: TGTGCCAGCAGTGAAGACGCTTACTCTGGGGCCAACGTCCTGACTTTC.

J is TRBJ1-2 and V is TRBV5-1; D unresolved. CDR1 is SGHRS, CDR2 YFSETQ, per germline. This CDR3 comprises 17 residues. The V and J ends lost 0 bases and 7 bases respectively, with 22 bases between them. The CDR3 sequence: CASSLDVASGETVGYTF. The CDR3, as DNA: TGCGCCAGCAGCTTGGACGTAGCGAGCGGGGAAACCGTTGGCTACACCTTC.

A single count supports this clone. V gene TRBV15 combines with J gene TRBJ2-4, with 9 bases identical to TRBD1. The CDR3 consists of 15 residues. J was trimmed by 2 bases and V by 11 bases; bases with no gene match: 10. In germline, CDR1 is LNHNV, CDR2 YYDKDF (reference sequence). The CDR3 nucleotides read TGTGCCGCGGGACAGGGAGGATGGACCAAAAACATTCAGTACTTC. Protein: CAAGQGGWTKNIQYF.

The genes are TRBV25-1 and TRBJ2-1; unclear D gene. From germline, CDR1 is MGHDK and CDR2 SYGVNS. The CDR3 length is 14 residues. V was cut by 3 bases and J by 2 bases, with 8 bases left in between. CDR3 in amino acids: CASSDAAAYNEQFF. The CDR3 nucleotides read TGTGCCAGCAGTGATGCGGCAGCCTACAATGAGCAGTTCTTC.